One and the same sample provided the 32 T cell receptor beta chains below, sequenced in a study of blood T cell repertoires in COVID-19. Produced via immunoSEQ multiplex PCR; TCRdb's table is partial and in-frame only. The table lists under 350,000 clones, about 86% of them singletons. Sequenced sample: PBMCs or T cells enriched from blood (not recorded which). Every receptor here comes from a woman in her thirties or forties with acute COVID-19.

The chain carries TRBV7-9 and TRBJ1-1; tentatively, D is TRBD1 (6 bases). The CDR3 is made up of 14 amino acids. Trimming took off 5 bases at V and 2 bases at J, with 12 bases between the two ends. Germline values: CDR1 SEHNR, CDR2 FQNEAQ (reference sequence). The CDR3 is CASSATGLNTEAFF. The CDR3, as DNA: TGTGCCAGCAGCGCGACAGGCCTTAACACTGAAGCTTTCTTT.

The chain uses TRBV9 and TRBJ1-6; a possible D gene is TRBD1 (5 bases). The CDR3 is 15 amino acids. V lost 3 bases and J 9 bases, leaving 16 bases between the germline ends. CDR1 SGDLS and CDR2 YYNGEE come from the germline V gene. CDR3 in DNA: TGTGCCAGCAGCGAGAGGTATGGGGCAGGTTCACCCCTCCACTTT. Translated: CASSERYGAGSPLHF. The full variable domain, in which reference TRBV9 and TRBJ1-6 provide the parts outside the CDR3, is DSGVTQTPKHLITATGQRVTLRCSPRSGDLSVYWYQQSLDQGLQFLIQYYNGEERAKGNILERFSAQQFPDLHSELNLSSLELGDSALYFCASSERYGAGSPLHFGNGTRLTVT.

V and J are TRBV3-1 (or the pseudogene TRBV3-2) and TRBJ2-1, with D perhaps TRBD2 (7 bases). Germline V gene sequence: CDR1 LGHDT, CDR2 YNNKEL (reference sequence). V was shortened by 1 base and J by 10 bases, with 11 bases between the two germline ends. The CDR3 sequence is 13 residues long. DNA for the CDR3: TGTGCCAGCAGCCAAGGATGGGGGGGCGAGCAGTTCTTC. This translates into CASSQGWGGEQFF.

The chain has TRBV2 and TRBJ1-2; 8 positions match TRBD1. V lost 6 bases, J lost 7 bases, and 7 bases stayed unmatched. Germline loops: CDR1 SNHLY, CDR2 FYNNEI. This CDR3 is built from 13 residues. CDR3 amino acids: CASSVTGEAGYTF. The CDR3 DNA sequence: TGTGCCAGCAGCGTGACAGGGGAGGCTGGCTACACCTTC. Full variable domain (remainder filled in from reference TRBV2 and TRBJ1-2): EPEVTQTPSHQVTQMGQEVILRCVPISNHLYFYWYRQILGQKVEFLVSFYNNEISEKSEIFDDQFSVERPDGSNFTLKIRSTKLEDSAMYFCASSVTGEAGYTFGSGTRLTVV.

The chain links TRBV24-1 to TRBJ2-1; 11 nucleotides agree with TRBD2. V shed 7 bases, J shed 10 bases, and the junction held 8 bases outside the gene matches. The CDR3 length is 14 residues. Germline V gives CDR1 KGHDR, CDR2 SFDVKD. CDR3 protein: CATSDGTSGREQFF. The CDR3 region has the DNA TGTGCCACCAGCGACGGGACTAGCGGCCGAGAGCAGTTCTTC.

Here the CDR3 reads CASSQESSGVPLGYNEQFF. As DNA, the CDR3 is TGCGCCAGCAGCCAAGAATCTAGCGGGGTCCCTTTAGGCTACAATGAGCAGTTCTTC. The J gene is TRBJ2-1, the V gene TRBV4-3; TRBD2 matches at 9 bases. The CDR3 is 19 amino acids. The trim removed 0 bases at V and 3 bases at J, leaving 12 bases unmatched. CDR1 and CDR2 from the germline V gene are LGHNA and YSLEER.

The V gene is TRBV28, the J gene TRBJ1-2; no firm D call. CDR1 and CDR2 from the germline V gene are MDHEN and SYDVKM. V was clipped by 6 bases and J by 8 bases, with 13 bases between them. This CDR3 has 12 amino acids. The CDR3 reads CASSIFAGGYTF. The CDR3 DNA reads TGTGCCAGCAGCATCTTCGCGGGGGGCTACACCTTC.

In its sample, this clone was seen once. The chain links TRBV1 to TRBJ2-1; no DNA check was done on the table's D call, TRBD1. TRBV1 constitutes a pseudogene. This CDR3 contains 15 residues. The CDR3 region is CTSSQGGTPGDEQFF. The CDR3 DNA follows: TGCACCAGCAGCCAAGGGGGGACACCCGGAGATGAGCAGTTCTTC.

This sequence joins TRBV28 and TRBJ1-6; 8 nucleotides agree with TRBD1. The CDR3 is 17 amino acids. Germline lookup yields CDR1 MDHEN and CDR2 SYDVKM. With V trimmed by 5 bases and J by 10 bases, 16 bases remained unmatched. The CDR3 reads CASSPAGQGIRISPLHF. DNA for the CDR3: TGTGCCAGCAGTCCCGCCGGACAGGGCATTCGAATCTCACCCCTCCACTTT.

This CDR3 is CASSSEGQGDTQYF. The DNA of the CDR3 is TGCGCCAGCAGCTCCGAAGGACAGGGAGATACGCAGTATTTT. The chain links TRBV5-1 to TRBJ2-3, with TRBD1 matching 8 bases. CDR3 size: 14 residues. Per the germline V gene, CDR1 is SGHRS and CDR2 is YFSETQ. J gave up 5 bases and V 3 bases, and 5 bases lay outside the gene matches.

J is TRBJ2-2 and V is TRBV11-2, with TRBD2 matching over 8 bases. CDR3 length: 17 residues. CDR1 and CDR2 from the germline V gene are SGHAT and FQNNGV. The J segment lost 1 base and the V segment lost 2 bases, leaving 6 bases of the junction unmatched. DNA of the CDR3: TGTGCCAGCAGCTTATCCCGGCTAGCGGGGAACACCGGGGAGCTGTTTTTT. It codes for CASSLSRLAGNTGELFF.

This chain connects TRBV6-1 to TRBJ2-3; D is perhaps TRBD2 (7 bases). Trimming shortened V by 2 bases and J by 5 bases, and 14 bases separated the two germline ends. This CDR3 is built from 15 residues. CDR1 is MNHNS, CDR2 SASEGT, per germline. In nucleotides, the CDR3 is TGTGCCAGCAGTGAATTTCGGGGGGCCGGAGATACGCAGTATTTT. Its translation is CASSEFRGAGDTQYF.

The chain employs TRBV7-2 and TRBJ2-7, with D possibly TRBD2 on 5 matching bases. Germline V gene data show CDR1 as SGHTA and CDR2 as FQGNSA. Trimming stripped 5 bases from V and 3 bases from J, with 11 bases between. The CDR3 is 13 amino acids. The CDR3 region is CASSVSGIYEQYF. The CDR3 DNA sequence: TGTGCCAGCAGCGTATCCGGGATCTACGAGCAGTACTTC.

This chain links TRBV3-1 (or the pseudogene TRBV3-2) with TRBJ1-4; TRBD1 is a possible D gene (6 bases). CDR1 is LGHDT, CDR2 YNNKEL, per germline (reference sequence). The CDR3 consists of 15 residues. V was clipped by 5 bases and J by 5 bases, with 15 bases between them. The DNA of the CDR3 is TGTGCCAGCAGCTACACACAGGGAACAAATGAAAAACTGTTTTTT. It is translated as CASSYTQGTNEKLFF.

This chain uses TRBV24-1 with TRBJ1-1, with a tentative D call TRBD1 (6 bases). The ends were cut back, 5 bases at V and 0 bases at J, with 18 bases in the middle. The CDR3 length is 17 residues. CDR1 and CDR2 from the germline V gene are KGHDR and SFDVKD. CDR3 DNA sequence: TGTGCCACCAGTGCGATTCCGGGACACCTTATGAACACTGAAGCTTTCTTT. This translates into CATSAIPGHLMNTEAFF.

Only one count was recorded for this clone. The chain employs TRBV18 and TRBJ1-1; D may be TRBD1 (5 bases). Germline CDR1 is KGHSH and CDR2 is LQKENI. V was cut by 2 bases and J by 4 bases, with 14 bases left in between. The CDR3 contains 15 residues. Here the CDR3 reads CASSPMAGSGTEAFF. The CDR3 DNA reads TGTGCCAGCTCACCAATGGCAGGGTCAGGCACTGAAGCTTTCTTT.

This clone was detected a few times. At the DNA level, this CDR3 is encoded by other sequences in the same sample as well. The V call is TRBV3-1 (or the pseudogene TRBV3-2), the J call TRBJ1-1, with D perhaps TRBD1 (5 bases). Trimming took 2 bases from V and 5 from J, leaving 9 bases between them. Per germline, CDR1 LGHDT and CDR2 YNNKEL (reference sequence). The CDR3 sequence is 13 residues long. Here the CDR3 reads CASSQRRGTEAFF. In DNA, the CDR3 is TGTGCCAGCAGCCAACGTCGGGGGACTGAAGCTTTCTTT.

This clone was counted between two and nine times. The V and J genes are TRBV28 and TRBJ2-7; D is unresolved. This CDR3 has 12 amino acids. Trimming removed 2 bases from V and 3 bases from J, with 5 bases in between. Germline V gives CDR1 MDHEN, CDR2 SYDVKM. CDR3 bases: TGTGCCAGCAGTTTACAGAACTACGAGCAGTACTTC. This gives the protein CASSLQNYEQYF.

The CDR3 sequence: CASRRRDSYQQNTEAFF. The CDR3 nucleotides read TGTGCCAGCAGGCGTAGGGACAGTTACCAACAGAACACTGAAGCTTTCTTT. V gene TRBV7-2 combines with J gene TRBJ1-1; TRBD1 aligns across 7 bases. Germline assignment: CDR1 SGHTA and CDR2 FQGNSA. J lost 1 base, V lost 6 bases, and 14 bases had no gene match. The CDR3 extends over 17 amino acids.

The V call is TRBV7-6, the J call TRBJ1-1, with unresolved D. The CDR3 is 13 amino acids. V was clipped by 4 bases and J by 0 bases, with 6 bases between them. Germline loops: CDR1 SGHVS, CDR2 FNYEAQ. This CDR3 is CASSSVVNTEAFF. CDR3 sequence (DNA): TGTGCCAGCAGCTCGGTGGTGAACACTGAAGCTTTCTTT.

The chain has TRBV3-1 (or the pseudogene TRBV3-2) and TRBJ1-2, with TRBD1 matching 11 bases. Losses at the gene ends were 6 bases for V and 8 bases for J; bases not matched to a gene: 8. The CDR3 is 14 residues long. From germline, CDR1 is LGHDT and CDR2 YNNKEL (reference sequence). CDR3 in amino acids: CASSRTGGVGGYTF. The DNA for the CDR3 is TGTGCCAGCAGTCGGACAGGGGGCGTAGGGGGCTACACCTTC.

This chain links TRBV7-9 with TRBJ2-3; maybe TRBD2 (5 bases). The CDR3 has 15 amino acids. V gave up 5 bases and J gave up 3 bases, with 15 bases separating them. From germline, CDR1 is SEHNR and CDR2 FQNEAQ (reference sequence). CDR3 protein: CASSTYRRNTDTQYF. CDR3 sequence (DNA): TGTGCCAGCAGCACCTATCGGAGGAATACAGATACGCAGTATTTT. Using reference TRBV7-9 and TRBJ2-3 for the parts outside the CDR3, the full variable domain is DTGVSQNPRHKITKRGQNVTFRCDPISEHNRLYWYRQTLGQGPEFLTYFQNEAQLEKSRLLSDRFSAERPKGSFSTLEIQRTEQGDSAMYLCASSTYRRNTDTQYFGPGTRLTVL.

The J gene is TRBJ1-5, the V gene TRBV28; D perhaps matches TRBD1 (6 bases). The CDR3 covers 11 residues. Germline V CDR1 and CDR2: MDHEN, SYDVKM. Trimming shortened V by 4 bases and J by 10 bases, and 8 bases separated the two germline ends. This chain's CDR3 is CASSSDRPQHF. CDR3 bases: TGTGCCAGCAGTTCGGACAGACCCCAGCATTTT.

The chain recombines TRBV6-1 with TRBJ1-4, with 8 bases that match TRBD1. Germline values: CDR1 MNHNS, CDR2 SASEGT. The CDR3 has 15 amino acids. Trimming cost V 0 bases and J 7 bases; bases outside gene matches: 4. As DNA, the CDR3 is TGTGCCAGCAGTGAAGCTCCAGGGGGCTCTGAAAAACTGTTTTTT. This encodes CASSEAPGGSEKLFF.

This rearrangement joins TRBV29-1 to TRBJ1-2, with TRBD1 matching over 8 bases. Trimming cost V 7 bases and J 3 bases; bases outside gene matches: 7. The CDR3 consists of 13 residues. Germline values: CDR1 SQVTM, CDR2 ANQGSEA. CDR3 loop: CSARTGLDYGYTF. The CDR3 DNA reads TGCAGCGCTCGGACAGGGTTAGACTATGGCTACACCTTC.

Comments on this clone: The sample contains more than one DNA sequence encoding this CDR3. The V call is TRBV18, the J call TRBJ2-3, with 8 bases aligning to TRBD2. Germline CDR1 KGHSH, CDR2 LQKENI. V lost 4 bases and J lost 3; bases outside the gene matches: 3. This CDR3 contains 14 residues. Written as DNA, the CDR3 is TGTGCCAGCTCACTGGGACTAGAAACAGATACGCAGTATTTT. Protein product: CASSLGLETDTQYF.

The chain is built from TRBV3-1 (or the pseudogene TRBV3-2) and TRBJ2-2; the D gene is possibly TRBD1 (5 bases). Trimming removed 0 bases from V and 6 bases from J, with 8 bases in between. There are 14 residues in the CDR3. CDR1 and CDR2 from the germline V gene are LGHDT and YNNKEL (reference sequence). DNA of the CDR3: TGTGCCAGCAGCCAAGACAGGGTTGCCGGGGAGCTGTTTTTT. This gives the protein CASSQDRVAGELFF.

J is TRBJ1-2 and V is TRBV19, with 8 bases identical to TRBD1. The CDR3 extends over 13 amino acids. CDR1 is LNHDA and CDR2 is SQIVND in the germline V gene (reference sequence). V gave up 6 bases and J gave up 7 bases; unmatched junction bases: 7. The CDR3 DNA reads TGTGCCAGTAGACTCGGACAGGGACGTGGCTACACCTTC. Translated, it gives CASRLGQGRGYTF.

The rearrangement links TRBV28 to TRBJ2-2; D is ambiguous. V lost 3 bases and J lost 4, with 9 bases in between. The CDR3 contains 14 residues. Per the germline V gene, CDR1 is MDHEN and CDR2 is SYDVKM. CDR3 loop: CASSFSGSTGELFF. The CDR3 DNA is TGTGCCAGCAGTTTTTCGGGTTCCACCGGGGAGCTGTTTTTT.

This chain uses TRBV4-3 with TRBJ2-2; possibly TRBD1 for D (5 bases). In germline, CDR1 is LGHNA, CDR2 YSLEER. This CDR3 comprises 17 residues. Trimming cost V 2 bases and J 1 base, with 14 bases left between them. CDR3: CASSQTPWGMNTGELFF. The CDR3 nucleotides read TGCGCCAGCAGCCAAACTCCTTGGGGCATGAACACCGGGGAGCTGTTTTTT.

In its sample, this clone was seen once. This chain uses TRBV25-1 with TRBJ1-1; the D is unclear. This CDR3 comprises 15 residues. In germline, CDR1 is MGHDK, CDR2 SYGVNS. The V and J ends lost 3 bases and 1 base respectively, with 12 bases between them. CDR3: CASSDPRSGNTEAFF. CDR3 DNA: TGTGCCAGCAGTGACCCCCGTTCAGGGAACACTGAAGCTTTCTTT.

V and J are TRBV6-5 and TRBJ1-2; 7 nucleotides line up with TRBD1. The V segment lost 2 bases and the J segment 5 bases; nucleotides outside the gene matches: 8. The CDR3 has 15 amino acids. Per germline, CDR1 MNHEY and CDR2 SVGAGI. Here the CDR3 DNA reads TGTGCCAGCAGTTACGCAGGGGGGACTTCGTATGGCTACACCTTC. Protein: CASSYAGGTSYGYTF.